The clone carrying this T cell receptor beta chain was picked up a small number of times. Its antigen is not identified. This entry comes from a study of CD8 T cells in ankylosing spondylitis. Study-wide points: A motif of eight or nine highly homologous TCR beta variants was seen as apparently characteristic of ankylosing spondylitis blood. Past research had described some motif variants in reactive arthritis synovial fluid and blood.

The authors made TCR beta libraries by quantitative 5'-RACE with molecular barcodes. TCRdb processed the 5' RACE reads anew with MiXCR; each CDR3 protein has one entry. The table has 500,000 to 650,000 distinct CDR3 sequences, roughly 5.3% seen once; the top ten hold under 4.5%. CDR3 length equals 18 residues. V lost 4 bases, J lost 4 bases, and 23 bases lay in between. Per germline, CDR1 SGHRS and CDR2 YFSETQ. The TCR sequence derives from a male donor with ankylosing spondylitis. What was sequenced was blood, either unsorted or a sorted T cell fraction (not recorded which). The chain combines TRBV5-1 with TRBJ2-2, with D possibly being TRBD1 or TRBD2 (6 bases each). The CDR3 is CASSPLGSTSGATGELFF. The CDR3 DNA sequence: TGCGCCAGCAGCCCACTAGGTTCTACGTCGGGGGCCACCGGGGAGCTGTTTTTT.